The present entry profiles one T cell receptor (beta chain) with its context. There are a few counts of this clonotype. It has no known antigen specificity. Base quality data are lacking; no much larger clone is found one base away. V gives up 3 bases and J gives up 8 bases, and the segment between their germline ends measures 10 bases. The CDR3 measures 13 amino acids from cysteine to phenylalanine. Of all the DNA, just the CDR3 is kept, 39 bases in frame from base 1. The germline V gene yields MDHEN for CDR1 and SYDVKM for CDR2. This specimen comes from a study of T cell repertoires in cytomegalovirus infection (dated by TCRdb to 2018 to 2020). In terms of the full investigation: Donor HLA type was relevant to the analysis, as public TCR beta signatures indicated carriage of CMV infection together with the matching HLA type.

Sequenced on an Illumina HiSeq 1500. TCRdb reprocessing: public reads trimmed at Q25 with fastp, clones called with MiXCR, in-frame beta chains kept. Here each entry gathers all rows of one CDR3 protein and keeps the most common genes and DNA. This sample has roughly 230,000 distinct CDR3 sequences in its table, and 22% of those were observed once. Over 15% of the sample is taken by the ten largest. The research as a whole found: In both this cohort and an independent cohort of 300 to 450 donors, the cumulative frequency of public TCR beta family members distinguished carriers of CMV infection plus the relevant HLA type. The ex vivo response was dominated by HLA-C-restricted CMV-specific TCR beta clonotypes, which also provided the single most frequent clonotype in two of eight donors.

The sequence was obtained from a human donor in good health (CMV status not recorded). Some clones in this sample may be carry-over from other donors' samples. The V and J segments used are TRBV28 and TRBJ1-4; the D gene is perhaps TRBD1, on 6 matching bases. The sequenced material came from CD8+ T cells from PBMCs. CDR3 protein: CASSFQGSEKLFF. The nucleotide sequence is given as TGTGCCAGCAGTTTTCAGGGGTCCGAAAAACTGTTTTTT.